This is a list of T cell receptor beta chains from one sample in a study of blood T cell repertoires in COVID-19. Libraries were prepared by immunoSEQ multiplex PCR; TCRdb keeps only in-frame clonotypes and omits some of them. This table holds tens of thousands of clones, over 85% found once. The sequencing sample was made of peripheral blood. The source of these receptors is an elderly woman with acute or convalescent COVID-19. Each CDR3 is given with its conserved first and last residue. A D gene is named only where the DNA matches it firmly. Where a row states a size, it is once, few, many or the class of an expanded clone; other rows omit it.

d_gene,v_gene,j_gene,abundance,CDR3aa,CDR3nt
.,TRBV10-1,TRBJ2-7,.,CASSENGYEQYF,TGCGCCAGCAGTGAAAACGGCTACGAGCAGTACTTC
.,TRBV5-1,TRBJ2-3,.,CASSLGGASTDTQYF,TGCGCCAGCAGTCTGGGGGGAGCTAGCACAGATACGCAGTATTTT
TRBD1,TRBV3-1/TRBV3-2,TRBJ1-5,.,CASSQDRTGWGPQHF,TGTGCCAGCAGCCAAGATCGGACAGGGTGGGGGCCACAGCATTTT
.,TRBV5-1,TRBJ2-1,.,CASSLDGSSYNEQFF,TGCGCCAGCAGCTTGGATGGGAGCTCCTACAATGAGCAGTTCTTC
TRBD2,TRBV28,TRBJ2-5,.,CASSPRLAGVLETQYF,TGTGCCAGCAGTCCCCGACTAGCGGGGGTCCTGGAGACCCAGTACTTC
.,TRBV7-2,TRBJ2-6,.,CASSLFWAASGANVLTF,TGTGCCAGCAGCTTATTCTGGGCCGCCTCTGGGGCCAACGTCCTGACTTTC
.,TRBV10-2,TRBJ1-4,.,CASSRELPTNEKLFF,TGCGCCAGCAGTCGGGAACTCCCCACTAATGAAAAACTGTTTTTT
TRBD2,TRBV6-2/TRBV6-3,TRBJ2-1,.,CASSYGGGAYNEQFF,TGTGCCAGCAGTTACGGCGGGGGGGCTTACAATGAGCAGTTCTTC
.,TRBV5-1,TRBJ1-2,.,CASSRGQPVGYTF,TGCGCCAGCAGCAGAGGACAGCCGGTAGGCTACACCTTC
.,TRBV2,TRBJ2-5,.,CASRAGLQETQYF,TGTGCCAGCCGGGCGGGCCTACAAGAGACCCAGTACTTC
TRBD1,TRBV5-6,TRBJ1-5,few,CASSLWLGRGLRQPQHF,TGTGCCAGCAGCTTGTGGTTGGGCAGGGGGCTTAGACAGCCCCAGCATTTT
.,TRBV11-2,TRBJ1-5,.,CASSLDLRSPQHF,TGTGCCAGCAGCTTAGATCTGCGGTCGCCCCAGCATTTT
TRBD1,TRBV3-1/TRBV3-2,TRBJ2-1,.,CASSQETGGLRNEQFF,TGTGCCAGCAGCCAAGAGACAGGGGGCTTAAGAAATGAGCAGTTCTTC
TRBD1,TRBV6-2/TRBV6-3,TRBJ2-4,.,CASSYLGEGAALAKNIQYF,TGTGCCAGCAGTTACCTTGGTGAGGGGGCCGCCCTAGCCAAAAACATTCAGTACTTC
.,TRBV2,TRBJ2-5,once,CASSEQGRETQYF,TGTGCCAGCAGTGAACAGGGGAGAGAGACCCAGTACTTC
TRBD1,TRBV15,TRBJ1-4,.,CATSQDRAGEKLFF,TGTGCCACCAGCCAGGACAGGGCCGGCGAAAAACTGTTTTTT
TRBD2,TRBV15,TRBJ2-5,.,CATSKLKRDNQETQYF,TGTGCCACCAGCAAATTAAAGCGGGATAACCAAGAGACCCAGTACTTC
.,TRBV6-6,TRBJ1-5,once,CATQAGGNQPQHF,TGTGCCACCCAGGCAGGGGGCAATCAGCCCCAGCATTTT
.,TRBV30,TRBJ1-2,.,CAWGGVGYGYTF,TGTGCCTGGGGCGGTGTCGGTTATGGCTACACCTTC
.,TRBV19,TRBJ1-2,.,CASSIDRGYGYTF,TGTGCCAGTAGTATAGACAGGGGTTATGGCTACACCTTC
TRBD1,TRBV28,TRBJ2-1,.,CASRLTGGNEQFF,TGTGCCAGCAGGTTGACAGGGGGAAATGAGCAGTTCTTC
TRBD1,TRBV18,TRBJ1-5,.,CASSPGQGGGQPQHF,TGTGCCAGCTCACCGGGACAGGGGGGTGGTCAGCCCCAGCATTTT
.,TRBV5-1,TRBJ2-3,.,CASSLGGPDTQYF,TGCGCCAGCAGCTTAGGCGGGCCAGATACGCAGTATTTT
TRBD1,TRBV5-1,TRBJ2-6,.,CASSTTGQAAGSVVLTF,TGCGCCAGCAGCACAACCGGACAGGCCGCTGGTTCTGTAGTGCTGACTTTC
TRBD1,TRBV2,TRBJ2-5,.,CASSADRVGLKTQYF,TGTGCCAGCAGTGCTGACAGGGTCGGTTTAAAGACCCAGTACTTC
TRBD1,TRBV2,TRBJ1-3,.,CASSRQGARGNTIYF,TGTGCCAGCAGCAGACAGGGGGCGCGTGGAAACACCATATATTTT
TRBD1,TRBV11-2,TRBJ1-6,.,CASSLDDRGTPLHF,TGTGCCAGCAGCTTAGACGACAGGGGAACACCCCTCCACTTT
TRBD1,TRBV5-1,TRBJ1-6,.,CASSLGQVASPLHF,TGCGCCAGCAGCTTAGGACAGGTTGCGTCACCCCTCCACTTT
TRBD1,TRBV5-1,TRBJ1-4,.,CASSVGQGASGEKLFF,TGCGCCAGCAGCGTAGGACAGGGGGCGAGTGGGGAAAAACTGTTTTTT
.,TRBV2,TRBJ2-5,.,CASSEGPGGQYF,TGTGCCAGCAGTGAAGGGCCAGGTGGCCAGTACTTC
.,TRBV18,TRBJ2-1,few,CASSPNKGGYEQFF,TGTGCCAGCTCCCCTAACAAAGGGGGATATGAGCAGTTCTTC
.,TRBV18,TRBJ1-2,.,CASSPAGSYGYTF,TGTGCCAGCTCACCTGCAGGGTCCTATGGCTACACCTTC
TRBD2,TRBV2,TRBJ2-3,.,CASSEEWRLAGGNTDTQYF,TGTGCCAGCAGTGAAGAGTGGAGGCTAGCGGGGGGAAACACAGATACGCAGTATTTT
.,TRBV2,TRBJ1-1,.,CASSGQPNTEAFF,TGTGCCAGCAGTGGACAGCCGAACACTGAAGCTTTCTTT
TRBD1,TRBV10-1,TRBJ1-5,.,CASSGTGPLPPHQPQHF,TGCGCCAGCAGCGGGACAGGGCCTCTTCCTCCTCATCAGCCCCAGCATTTT
TRBD1,TRBV2,TRBJ1-2,few,CASSWDRSTYGYTF,TGTGCCAGCAGCTGGGACAGGTCGACATATGGCTACACCTTC
.,TRBV28,TRBJ1-1,.,CASSPQVNTEAFF,TGTGCCAGCTCCCCCCAGGTGAACACTGAAGCTTTCTTT
.,TRBV11-2,TRBJ1-4,.,CASSRDTFNEKLFF,TGTGCCAGCAGCCGGGACACCTTTAATGAAAAACTGTTTTTT
.,TRBV7-9,TRBJ1-3,.,CASRSGGGGANTIYF,TGTGCCAGCAGATCCGGGGGCGGGGGGGCAAACACCATATATTTT
.,TRBV28,TRBJ1-2,.,CASSLGTNYGYTF,TGTGCCAGCAGTCTCGGGACTAACTATGGCTACACCTTC
TRBD2,TRBV4-2,TRBJ2-2,.,CASSAQGGGGDDTGELFF,TGTGCCAGCAGCGCCCAAGGAGGCGGGGGTGACGACACCGGGGAGCTGTTTTTT
TRBD2,TRBV5-1,TRBJ2-1,.,CASSLGLAAYNEQFF,TGCGCCAGCAGCTTGGGACTAGCGGCCTACAATGAGCAGTTCTTC
.,TRBV2,TRBJ1-5,.,CASSEGMAGRKRSNQPQHF,TGTGCCAGCAGTGAGGGGATGGCGGGACGTAAGAGGAGCAATCAGCCCCAGCATTTT
TRBD2,TRBV19,TRBJ2-3,.,CASSAGGGTDTQYF,TGTGCCAGTAGTGCCGGGGGGGGCACAGATACGCAGTATTTT
.,TRBV19,TRBJ1-1,once,CASSITTGNTEAFF,TGTGCCAGTAGTATCACGACGGGGAACACTGAAGCTTTCTTT
.,TRBV30,TRBJ2-3,.,CAWSGGPSTDTQYF,TGTGCCTGGAGTGGGGGGCCCAGCACAGATACGCAGTATTTT
.,TRBV6-5,TRBJ1-4,.,CASSQGDEKLFF,TGTGCCAGCAGTCAGGGTGACGAAAAACTGTTTTTT
.,TRBV12-3/TRBV12-4,TRBJ2-1,.,CASSQGGEQFF,TGTGCCAGCAGTCAGGGGGGTGAGCAGTTCTTC
.,TRBV18,TRBJ1-2,.,CASSPLQGYIYGYTF,TGTGCCAGCTCACCACTCCAGGGTTATATCTATGGCTACACCTTC
TRBD2,TRBV5-1,TRBJ2-1,once,CASSLTSGGPNEQFF,TGCGCCAGCAGCTTAACTAGCGGGGGACCCAATGAGCAGTTCTTC
.,TRBV7-9,TRBJ2-1,.,CASSPVHNEQFF,TGTGCCAGCAGCCCGGTCCACAATGAGCAGTTCTTC
TRBD1,TRBV19,TRBJ1-2,once,CASSKPGTGNYGYTF,TGTGCCAGTAGTAAGCCCGGGACAGGGAACTATGGCTACACCTTC
.,TRBV6-6,TRBJ2-2,.,CASRAVRGGAAGELFF,TGTGCCAGCAGGGCGGTTCGTGGCGGGGCCGCCGGGGAGCTGTTTTTT